This T cell receptor (beta chain) is drawn from a study of OX40 agonist ivuxolimab in advanced cancers. Study at large: Each dose-escalation patient presented with hepatocellular carcinoma, melanoma, renal cell or head and neck cancer. Partial responses were observed in three patients, of whom one had hepatocellular carcinoma and two had cutaneous melanoma.

Patients had blood sampled at baseline and again on cycle 4 day 1 and cycle 7 day 1. Trimming stripped 0 bases from V and 6 bases from J, with 0 bases between. The CDR3 is made up of 10 amino acids. The data were produced by immunoSEQ multiplex PCR, yet TCRdb's version contains in-frame clones alone and is incomplete. The repertoire includes around 65,000 clones, more than 90% of them detected once, and roughly 0.56% sits in the top ten. The source material was CD4+ or CD8+ T cells sorted from blood, sampled in a trial of the OX40 agonist ivuxolimab. The clonotype was recovered from an adult with an advanced solid tumor such as melanoma, head and neck, liver or kidney cancer. This rearrangement joins TRBV5-3 to TRBJ1-2; no clear D gene. TRBV5-3 is flagged as an ORF with uncertain function. CDR3 sequence reads: CARSLDGYTF. The CDR3 coding sequence is TGTGCCAGAAGCTTGGATGGCTACACCTTC.